Listed below are T cell receptor beta chains from one sample, sequenced in a study of shared clonotypes between healthy human individuals. Data came from immunoSEQ multiplex PCR; TCRdb stores just in-frame clones and leaves some out. The sample shows over 950,000 clones, 70% to 85% of them seen only once. Sequences were obtained from memory CD4+ T cells from PBMCs. These TCRs come from a man in his late teens or twenties in good health. Some clones in this sample may be carry-over from other donors' samples. Both conserved end residues are part of each CDR3. D genes are given only for firm matches. Not every row has a clone size; where given, it reads once, few, many or a size class.

clone size	V gene	D gene	J gene	CDR3 protein	CDR3 DNA
-	TRBV5-8	-	TRBJ2-2	CASSLMFHFSNTGELFF	TGTGCCAGCAGCCTCATGTTCCACTTTTCAAACACCGGGGAGCTGTTTTTT
-	TRBV5-4	-	TRBJ2-2	CASSPRTGELFF	TGTGCCAGCAGCCCAAGGACCGGGGAGCTGTTTTTT
-	TRBV28	TRBD2	TRBJ2-1	CASSPRPSGRFAYNEQFF	TGTGCCAGCAGTCCCCGTCCTAGCGGGAGGTTTGCCTACAATGAGCAGTTCTTC
-	TRBV11-2	TRBD2	TRBJ2-1	CASSFTTSGRRGTEQFF	TGTGCCAGCAGCTTTACTACTAGCGGGAGAAGGGGTACTGAGCAGTTCTTC
-	TRBV13	TRBD1	TRBJ1-1	CASSAAPRDRGTSTEAFF	TGTGCCAGCAGCGCAGCCCCACGGGACAGGGGTACTTCGACTGAAGCTTTCTTT
-	TRBV7-2	TRBD1	TRBJ2-3	CASSYIGQGEDTQYF	TGTGCCAGCAGCTATATTGGACAGGGGGAAGATACGCAGTATTTT
-	TRBV7-9	TRBD2	TRBJ2-1	CASRLVGSGSSYNEQFF	TGTGCCAGCAGGTTGGTGGGTAGCGGGAGCTCCTACAATGAGCAGTTCTTC
-	TRBV4-3	-	TRBJ1-1	CASSQDRGTEAFF	TGCGCCAGCAGCCAAGACCGGGGCACTGAAGCTTTCTTT
-	TRBV7-2	TRBD1	TRBJ1-1	CASSLLQGATEAFF	TGTGCCAGCAGCTTATTGCAGGGGGCGACTGAAGCTTTCTTT
-	TRBV4-2	-	TRBJ2-7	CASSQEHQVPYEQYF	TGTGCCAGCAGCCAAGAGCACCAGGTACCCTACGAGCAGTACTTC
-	TRBV28	TRBD2	TRBJ2-7	CASSSWTSGISYEQYF	TGTGCCAGCAGTTCCTGGACTAGCGGGATCTCCTACGAGCAGTACTTC
few	TRBV28	-	TRBJ1-2	CASSPSYGATGPINGYTF	TGTGCCAGCAGTCCTTCCTATGGGGCTACAGGGCCTATTAATGGCTACACCTTC
-	TRBV15	-	TRBJ1-1	CATSTVGGITEAFF	TGTGCCACCAGCACCGTGGGTGGCATTACTGAAGCTTTCTTT
once	TRBV28	-	TRBJ1-1	CASSKTEAFF	TGTGCCAGCAGTAAAACTGAAGCTTTCTTT
-	TRBV6-5	TRBD1	TRBJ2-1	CASSRGWGNEQFF	TGTGCCAGCAGCAGGGGGTGGGGCAATGAGCAGTTCTTC
-	TRBV29-1	-	TRBJ2-7	CSVEEPGPYEQYF	TGCAGCGTTGAAGAACCGGGGCCCTACGAGCAGTACTTC
-	TRBV15	-	TRBJ1-2	CATSRADGNYGYTF	TGTGCCACCAGCAGAGCAGACGGGAACTATGGCTACACCTTC
-	TRBV19	-	TRBJ1-4	CASRTVDNEKLFF	TGTGCCAGTAGAACGGTGGATAATGAAAAACTGTTTTTT
once	TRBV18	-	TRBJ1-2	CASSPTDNYGYTF	TGTGCCAGCTCACCTACAGACAACTATGGCTACACCTTC